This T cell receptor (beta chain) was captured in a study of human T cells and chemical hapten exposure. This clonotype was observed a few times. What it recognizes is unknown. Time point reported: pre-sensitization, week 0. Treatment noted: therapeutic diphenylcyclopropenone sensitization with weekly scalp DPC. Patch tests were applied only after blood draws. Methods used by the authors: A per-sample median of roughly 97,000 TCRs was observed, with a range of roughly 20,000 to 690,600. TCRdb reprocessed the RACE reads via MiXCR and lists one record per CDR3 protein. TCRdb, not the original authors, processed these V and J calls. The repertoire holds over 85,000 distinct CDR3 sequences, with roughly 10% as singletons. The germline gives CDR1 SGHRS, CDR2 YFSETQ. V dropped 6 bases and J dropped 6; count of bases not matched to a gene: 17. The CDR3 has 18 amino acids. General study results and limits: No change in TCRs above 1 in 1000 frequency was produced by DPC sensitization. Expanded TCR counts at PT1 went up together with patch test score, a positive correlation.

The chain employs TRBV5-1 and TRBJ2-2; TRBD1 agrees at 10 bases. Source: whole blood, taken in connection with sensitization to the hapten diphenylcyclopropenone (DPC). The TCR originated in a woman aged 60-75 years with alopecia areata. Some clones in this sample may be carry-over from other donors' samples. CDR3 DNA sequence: TGCGCCAGCACCACCGGCCCGACAGGGGGCGACGGGGCCGGGGAGCTGTTTTTT. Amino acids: CASTTGPTGGDGAGELFF.